Listed here are 13 T cell receptor beta chains from one sample, sequenced in a study of spatial heterogeneity in lung cancer. Study results and caveats: Counts of expanded alpha and beta TCRs within tumors tracked the tumor nonsynonymous mutation count.

TCRdb re-called the 5' RACE reads with MiXCR, one entry per CDR3 protein. The repertoire holds 2,500 to 3,500 distinct CDR3 sequences, with 3.5% to 5.5% as singletons. Regarding time point: sample taken at primary tumor resection. These TCRs are of unknown antigen specificity. Here the sequenced sample was lung tumor tissue, taken at surgery. These receptors came from a female donor with early-stage non-small cell lung cancer.

This clonotype rates as medium-sized. V and J are TRBV18 and TRBJ2-3; D could derive from TRBD1 or TRBD2 (6 bases each). CDR1 and CDR2 (germline): KGHSH, LQKENI. CDR3 length: 15 amino acids. V lost 6 bases and J 4 bases, leaving 17 bases between the germline ends. In nucleotides, the CDR3 is TGTGCCAGCTCCCCCCGGGGGCAGAACGCAGATACGCAGTATTTT. This translates into CASSPRGQNADTQYF.

Within the sample, this clonotype is medium-sized. The V and J genes are TRBV14 and TRBJ2-1, with a possible D match to TRBD2 (5 bases). From germline, CDR1 is SGHDN and CDR2 FVKESK. CDR3 length: 14 residues. The V and J ends lost 1 base and 4 bases respectively, with 8 bases between them. CDR3 bases: TGTGCCAGCAGCCAAGGCCGGGGATACAATGAGCAGTTCTTC. Amino acid sequence: CASSQGRGYNEQFF.

The chain carries TRBV7-2 and TRBJ1-2; TRBD1 matches 7 bases. CDR1 SGHTA and CDR2 FQGNSA come from the germline V gene. J was trimmed by 4 bases and V by 2 bases; bases with no gene match: 4. The length of the CDR3 is 14 residues. For the CDR3, the DNA is TGTGCCAGCAGCTTATCCCAGGGGGGCTATGGCTACACCTTC. This encodes CASSLSQGGYGYTF. Based on the CDR3 plus reference TRBV7-2 and TRBJ1-2, the full variable domain is GAGVSQSPSNKVTEKGKDVELRCDPISGHTALYWYRQSLGQGLEFLIYFQGNSAPDKSGLPSDRFSAERTGGSVSTLTIQRTQQEDSAVYLCASSLSQGGYGYTFGSGTRLTVV.

Within the sample, this clonotype is medium-sized. Germline is not matched at one junction end, which may reflect a read error. The chain joins TRBV28 to TRBJ1-2, with D unclear. Germline V CDR1 and CDR2: MDHEN, SYDVKM. This CDR3 spans 12 amino acids. CDR3 region: CASSLDVYDYTF. The CDR3 DNA reads TGTGCCAGCAGTTTAGATGTCTATGACTACACCTTC.

Within the sample, this clonotype is medium-sized. This chain uses TRBV20-1 with TRBJ1-1, with D possibly matching TRBD1 (5 bases). The V and J ends lost 3 bases and 6 bases respectively, with 8 bases between them. The CDR3 totals 11 residues. CDR1 and CDR2 from the germline V gene are DFQATT and SNEGSKA (reference sequence). DNA for the CDR3: TGCAGTGCTAGGAGGGGTCCTGAAGCTTTCTTT. This encodes CSARRGPEAFF.

This clonotype is judged medium-sized (0.01 to 0.1%). V gene TRBV6-1 combines with J gene TRBJ1-1; D gene ambiguous. CDR3 size: 13 residues. Looked up from germline, CDR1 is MNHNS and CDR2 is SASEGT. V lost 4 bases to trimming and J lost 1 base, with 7 bases between them. CDR3 coding DNA: TGTGCCAGCAGTGTACAGAGGAACACTGAAGCTTTCTTT. Its translation: CASSVQRNTEAFF.

This clonotype is medium-sized by share. V is TRBV20-1 and J is TRBJ2-7; D is possibly TRBD1 (6 bases). CDR1 DFQATT and CDR2 SNEGSKA come from the germline V gene (reference sequence). The CDR3 has 15 amino acids. With 1 base removed from V and 3 bases from J, the gap between germline ends came to 16 bases. CDR3: CSARGQSPGDYEQYF. The CDR3 DNA reads TGCAGTGCTAGAGGGCAGTCCCCAGGGGACTACGAGCAGTACTTC.

This clonotype was counted many times. This chain uses TRBV7-6 with TRBJ2-1; TRBD1 matches at 12 bases. The CDR3 extends over 15 amino acids. V lost 5 bases to trimming and J lost 9 bases; unmatched junction nucleotides: 8. Germline values: CDR1 SGHVS, CDR2 FNYEAQ. The CDR3 DNA follows: TGTGCCAGCAGCCGGCGGGACAGGGGGCGAGGTGAGCAGTTCTTC. Translating it yields CASSRRDRGRGEQFF. Full variable domain (rest looked up from reference TRBV7-6 and TRBJ2-1): GAGVSQSPRYKVTKRGQDVALRCDPISGHVSLYWYRQALGQGPEFLTYFNYEAQQDKSGLPNDRFSAERPEGSISTLTIQRTEQRDSAMYRCASSRRDRGRGEQFFGPGTRLTVL.

This clonotype was recorded at least ten times. V and J are TRBV5-5 and TRBJ2-3; 8 positions match TRBD1. V trimming: 0 bases; J trimming: 8 bases; junction bases outside the gene matches: 11. The CDR3 loop spans 16 amino acids. CDR1 and CDR2 from the germline V gene are SGHKS and YYEKEE (reference sequence). The CDR3 nucleotides read TGTGCCAGCAGCTTGGCCGCGGACAGGGATGGTGGTACGCAGTATTTT. This gives the protein CASSLAADRDGGTQYF.

By frequency in the sample, this clonotype is medium-sized. V usage is TRBV12-3 or TRBV12-4 and J usage is TRBJ2-7; D call uncertain. The CDR3 is 16 amino acids. The V end lost 5 bases, the J end lost 2 bases, and 19 bases lay between the germline ends. The CDR3 DNA reads as TGTGCCAGCAGTCCCAAGGACCGACCCCTCCCCTACGAGCAGTACTTC. This translates into CASSPKDRPLPYEQYF.

This clonotype was detected ten times or more. The rearrangement uses TRBV25-1 and TRBJ2-1; TRBD1 aligns across 8 bases. This CDR3 comprises 12 residues. V shed 5 bases and J 15 bases; nucleotides not matched to a gene: 9. From germline, CDR1 is MGHDK and CDR2 SYGVNS. CDR3 region: CASSSQGATRFF. CDR3 sequence (DNA): TGTGCCAGCAGTTCTCAGGGGGCAACTAGGTTCTTC.

This clonotype has at least ten counts. The chain recombines TRBV7-2 with TRBJ1-2, with 9 bases matching TRBD1. CDR3 size: 14 residues. CDR1 and CDR2 from the germline V gene are SGHTA and FQGNSA. The V gene end was trimmed by 1 base and the J gene end by 8 bases; junction bases not matched to a gene: 5. The CDR3 DNA reads TGTGCCAGCAGCTTAGGGGGACAGGGACGGGGCTACACCTTC. It translates to CASSLGGQGRGYTF.

Within the sample, this clonotype is medium-sized. The rearrangement joins TRBV19 to TRBJ1-2; TRBD1 agrees at 7 bases. After removal of 5 bases from V and 2 bases from J, the junction contained 2 bases not matched to a gene. Germline lookup yields CDR1 LNHDA and CDR2 SQIVND (reference sequence). The CDR3 loop spans 13 amino acids. The chain's CDR3 is CASSWDSNYGYTF. The CDR3 bases are TGTGCCAGTAGTTGGGACAGCAACTATGGCTACACCTTC.